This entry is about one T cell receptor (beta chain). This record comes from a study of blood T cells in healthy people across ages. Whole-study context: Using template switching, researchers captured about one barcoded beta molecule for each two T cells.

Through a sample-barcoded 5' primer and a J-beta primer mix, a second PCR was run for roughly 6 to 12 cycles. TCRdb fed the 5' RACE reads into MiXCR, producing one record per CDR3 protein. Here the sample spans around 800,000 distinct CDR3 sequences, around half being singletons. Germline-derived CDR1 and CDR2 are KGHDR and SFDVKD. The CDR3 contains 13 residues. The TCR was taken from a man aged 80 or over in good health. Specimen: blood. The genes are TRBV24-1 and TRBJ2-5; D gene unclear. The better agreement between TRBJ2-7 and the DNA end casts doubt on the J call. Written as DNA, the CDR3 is TGTGCCACCAGTGATTCAGTGACCAACGAGCAGTACTTC. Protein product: CATSDSVTNEQYF.